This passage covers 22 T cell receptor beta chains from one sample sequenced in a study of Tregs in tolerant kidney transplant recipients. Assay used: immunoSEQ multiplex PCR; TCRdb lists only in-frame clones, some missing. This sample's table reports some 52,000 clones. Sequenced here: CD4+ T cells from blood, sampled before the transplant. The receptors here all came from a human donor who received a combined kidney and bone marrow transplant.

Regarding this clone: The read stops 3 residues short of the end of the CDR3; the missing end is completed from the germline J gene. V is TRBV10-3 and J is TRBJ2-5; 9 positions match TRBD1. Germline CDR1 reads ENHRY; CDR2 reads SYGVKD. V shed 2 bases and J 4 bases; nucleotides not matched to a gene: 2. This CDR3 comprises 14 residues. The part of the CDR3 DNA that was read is TGTGCCATCAGTGAGGGACAGGGGTTAGAGACC. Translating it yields CAISEGQGLET. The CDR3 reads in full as CAISEGQGLETQYF.

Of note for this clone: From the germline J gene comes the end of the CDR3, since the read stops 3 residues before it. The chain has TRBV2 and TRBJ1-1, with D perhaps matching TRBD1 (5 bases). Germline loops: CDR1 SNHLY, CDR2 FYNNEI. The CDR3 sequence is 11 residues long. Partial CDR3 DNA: TGTGCCAGCAGTGAACACAGGTTG. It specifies CASSEHRL. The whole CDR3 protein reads CASSEHRLAFF.

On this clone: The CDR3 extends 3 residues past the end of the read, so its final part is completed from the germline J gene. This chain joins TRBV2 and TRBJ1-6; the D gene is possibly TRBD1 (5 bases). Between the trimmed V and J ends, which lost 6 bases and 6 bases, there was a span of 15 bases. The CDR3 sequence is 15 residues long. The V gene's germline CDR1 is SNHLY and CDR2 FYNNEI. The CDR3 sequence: CASSLTEGSNSPLHF. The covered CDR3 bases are TGTGCCAGCAGCTTGACGGAGGGGAGTAATTCACCC. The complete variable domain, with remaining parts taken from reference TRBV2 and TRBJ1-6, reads EPEVTQTPSHQVTQMGQEVILRCVPISNHLYFYWYRQILGQKVEFLVSFYNNEISEKSEIFDDQFSVERPDGSNFTLKIRSTKLEDSAMYFCASSLTEGSNSPLHFGNGTRLTVT.

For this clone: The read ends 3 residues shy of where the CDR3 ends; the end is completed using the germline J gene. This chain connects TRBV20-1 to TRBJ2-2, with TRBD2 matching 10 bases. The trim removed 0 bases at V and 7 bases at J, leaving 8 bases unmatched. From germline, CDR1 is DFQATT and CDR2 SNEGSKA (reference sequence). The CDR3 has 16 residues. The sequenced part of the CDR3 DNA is TGCAGTGCTAGAGATGCCCTAGCGGGAGAAATCGGGGAG. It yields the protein CSARDALAGEIGE. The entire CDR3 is CSARDALAGEIGELFF.

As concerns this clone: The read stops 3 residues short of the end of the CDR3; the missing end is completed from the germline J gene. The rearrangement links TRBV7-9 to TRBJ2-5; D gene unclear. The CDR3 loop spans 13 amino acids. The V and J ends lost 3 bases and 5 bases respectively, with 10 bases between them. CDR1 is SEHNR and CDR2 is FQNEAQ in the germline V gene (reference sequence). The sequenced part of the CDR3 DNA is TGTGCCAGCAGCTTGTTGCCGCGGGAGACC. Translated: CASSLLPRET. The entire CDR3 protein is CASSLLPRETQYF.

The DNA read from the CDR3 is TGTGCCAGCAGTGGACAGGGACCTAGGGAGACC. Encoded protein: CASSGQGPRET. In full, the CDR3 reads CASSGQGPRETQYF. This chain joins TRBV6-1 and TRBJ2-5; TRBD1 agrees at 7 bases. The read halts 3 residues ahead of the CDR3 end, with the missing end drawn from the germline J gene. The CDR3 consists of 14 residues. Trimming cost V 4 bases and J 5 bases; bases outside gene matches: 7. From germline, CDR1 is MNHNS and CDR2 SASEGT.

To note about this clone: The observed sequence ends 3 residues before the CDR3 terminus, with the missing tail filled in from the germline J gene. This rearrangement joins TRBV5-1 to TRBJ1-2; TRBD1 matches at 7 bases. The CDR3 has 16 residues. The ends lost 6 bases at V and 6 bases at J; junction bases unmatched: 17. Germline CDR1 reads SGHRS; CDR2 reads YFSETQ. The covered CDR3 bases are TGCGCCAGCACGGGGAATAAGGGGGCGAGGTTGGATGGC. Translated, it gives CASTGNKGARLDG. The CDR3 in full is CASTGNKGARLDGYTF.

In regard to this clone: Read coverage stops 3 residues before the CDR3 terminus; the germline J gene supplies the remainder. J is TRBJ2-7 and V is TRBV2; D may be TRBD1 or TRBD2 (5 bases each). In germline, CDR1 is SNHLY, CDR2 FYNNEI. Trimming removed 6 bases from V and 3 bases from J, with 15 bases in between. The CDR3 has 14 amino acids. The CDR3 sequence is CASSADAGSYEQYF. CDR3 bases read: TGTGCCAGCAGCGCTGATGCAGGGAGCTACGAG.

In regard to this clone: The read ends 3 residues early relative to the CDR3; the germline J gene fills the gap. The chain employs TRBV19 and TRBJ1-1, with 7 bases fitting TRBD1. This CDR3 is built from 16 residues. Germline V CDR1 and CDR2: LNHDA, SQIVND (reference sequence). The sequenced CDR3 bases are TGTGCCAGTAGTCCCATATCCGGGACAGTAGGCGGGGAA. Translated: CASSPISGTVGGE. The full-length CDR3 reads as CASSPISGTVGGEAFF.

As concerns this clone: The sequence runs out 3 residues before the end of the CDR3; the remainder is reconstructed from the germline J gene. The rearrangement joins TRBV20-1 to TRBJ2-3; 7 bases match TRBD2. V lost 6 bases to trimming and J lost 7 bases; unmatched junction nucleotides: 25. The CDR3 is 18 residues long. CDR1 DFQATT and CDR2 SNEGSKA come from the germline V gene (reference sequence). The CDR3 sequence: CSAPPGVGAGALMHTQYF. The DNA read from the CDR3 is TGCAGTGCACCCCCGGGGGTTGGGGCGGGAGCCCTGATGCATACG.

CDR3 loop: CASSGGGDTDTQYF. The sequenced part of the CDR3 DNA is TGCGCCAGCAGCGGCGGGGGGGACACAGATACG. The V gene is TRBV5-1, the J gene TRBJ2-3; TRBD2 agrees at 9 bases. The read ends 3 residues early relative to the CDR3; the germline J gene fills the gap. With V trimmed by 4 bases and J by 2 bases, 2 bases remained unmatched. CDR1 and CDR2 from the germline V gene are SGHRS and YFSETQ. This CDR3 is built from 14 residues.

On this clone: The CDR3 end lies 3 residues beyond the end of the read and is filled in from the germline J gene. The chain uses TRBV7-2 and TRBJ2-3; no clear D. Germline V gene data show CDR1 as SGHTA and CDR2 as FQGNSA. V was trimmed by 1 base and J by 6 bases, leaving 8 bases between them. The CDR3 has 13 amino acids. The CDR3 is CASSLERSDTQYF. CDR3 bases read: TGTGCCAGCAGCTTAGAGAGGTCGGATACG.

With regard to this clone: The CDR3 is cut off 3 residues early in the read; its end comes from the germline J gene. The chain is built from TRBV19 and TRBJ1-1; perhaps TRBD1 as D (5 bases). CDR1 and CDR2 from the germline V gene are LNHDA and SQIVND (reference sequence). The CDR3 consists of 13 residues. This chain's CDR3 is CASSIEAGKRAFF. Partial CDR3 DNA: TGTGCCAGTAGTATAGAGGCAGGGAAGCGA.

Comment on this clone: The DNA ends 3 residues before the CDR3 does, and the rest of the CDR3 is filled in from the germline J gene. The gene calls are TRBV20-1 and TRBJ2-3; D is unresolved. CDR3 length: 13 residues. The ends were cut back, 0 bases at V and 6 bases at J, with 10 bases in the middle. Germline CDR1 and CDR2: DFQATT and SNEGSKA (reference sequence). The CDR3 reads CSARDQVSDTQYF. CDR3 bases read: TGCAGTGCTAGAGATCAGGTCAGCGATACG.

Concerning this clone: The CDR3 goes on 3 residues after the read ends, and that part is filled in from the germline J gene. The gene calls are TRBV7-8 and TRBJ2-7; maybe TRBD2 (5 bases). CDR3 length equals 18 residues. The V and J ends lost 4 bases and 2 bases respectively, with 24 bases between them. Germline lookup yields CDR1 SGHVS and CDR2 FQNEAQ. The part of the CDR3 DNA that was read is TGTGCCAGCAGCTCCCCAACCCTAAGTCCGGGGTCAACCTACGAG. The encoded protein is CASSSPTLSPGSTYE. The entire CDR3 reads CASSSPTLSPGSTYEQYF.

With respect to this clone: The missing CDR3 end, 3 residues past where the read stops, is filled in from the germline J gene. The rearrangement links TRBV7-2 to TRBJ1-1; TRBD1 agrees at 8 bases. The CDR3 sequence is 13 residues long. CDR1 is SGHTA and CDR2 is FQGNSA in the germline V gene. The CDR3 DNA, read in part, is TGTGCCAGCAGCTTCGGACAGGGACGTAAT. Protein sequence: CASSFGQGRN. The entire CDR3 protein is CASSFGQGRNAFF.

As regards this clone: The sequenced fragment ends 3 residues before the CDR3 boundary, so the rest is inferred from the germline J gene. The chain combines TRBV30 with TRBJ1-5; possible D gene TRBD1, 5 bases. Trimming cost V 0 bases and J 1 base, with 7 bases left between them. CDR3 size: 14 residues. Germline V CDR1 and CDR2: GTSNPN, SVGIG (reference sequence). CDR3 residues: CAWSVSGSNQPQHF. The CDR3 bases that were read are TGTGCCTGGAGTGTTTCAGGGAGCAATCAGCCC.

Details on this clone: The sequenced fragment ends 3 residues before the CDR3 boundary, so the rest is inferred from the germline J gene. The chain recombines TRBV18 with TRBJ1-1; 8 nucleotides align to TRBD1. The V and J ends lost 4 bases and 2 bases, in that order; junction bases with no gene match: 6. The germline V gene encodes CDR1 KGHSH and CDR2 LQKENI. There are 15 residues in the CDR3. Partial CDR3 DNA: TGTGCCAGCTCACAAATGGGACAGGACAACACTGAA. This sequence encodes CASSQMGQDNTE. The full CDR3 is CASSQMGQDNTEAFF.

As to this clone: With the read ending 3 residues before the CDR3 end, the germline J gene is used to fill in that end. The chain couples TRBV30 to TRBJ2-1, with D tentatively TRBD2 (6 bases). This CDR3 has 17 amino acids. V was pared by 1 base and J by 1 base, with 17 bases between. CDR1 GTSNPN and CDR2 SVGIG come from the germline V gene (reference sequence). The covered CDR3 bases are TGTGCCTGGAGTGGACGGCGGAGCGGGTTATCCTACAATGAG. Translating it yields CAWSGRRSGLSYNE. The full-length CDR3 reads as CAWSGRRSGLSYNEQFF.

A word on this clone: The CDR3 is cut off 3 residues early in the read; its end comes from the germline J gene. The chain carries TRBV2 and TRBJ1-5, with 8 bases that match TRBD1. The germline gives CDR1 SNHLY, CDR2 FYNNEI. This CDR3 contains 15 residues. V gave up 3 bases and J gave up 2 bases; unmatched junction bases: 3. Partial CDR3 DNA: TGTGCCAGCAGTGACAGGGGGCCCGGCAATCAGCCC. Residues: CASSDRGPGNQP. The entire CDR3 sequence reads CASSDRGPGNQPQHF.

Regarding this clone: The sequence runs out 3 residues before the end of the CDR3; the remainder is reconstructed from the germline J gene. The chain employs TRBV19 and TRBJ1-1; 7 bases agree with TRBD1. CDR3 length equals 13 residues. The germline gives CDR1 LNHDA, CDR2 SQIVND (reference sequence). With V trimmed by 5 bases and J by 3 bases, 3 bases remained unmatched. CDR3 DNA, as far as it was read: TGTGCCAGTAGTCCCGACAGGGACACTGAA. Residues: CASSPDRDTE. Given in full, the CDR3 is CASSPDRDTEAFF.

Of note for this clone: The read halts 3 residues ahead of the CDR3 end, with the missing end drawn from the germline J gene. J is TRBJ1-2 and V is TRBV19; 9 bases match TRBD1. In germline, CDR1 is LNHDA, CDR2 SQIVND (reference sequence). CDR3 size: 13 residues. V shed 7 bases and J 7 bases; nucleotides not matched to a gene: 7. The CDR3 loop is CASKGQGPFGYTF. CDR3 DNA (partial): TGTGCCAGTAAGGGACAGGGACCTTTTGGC.